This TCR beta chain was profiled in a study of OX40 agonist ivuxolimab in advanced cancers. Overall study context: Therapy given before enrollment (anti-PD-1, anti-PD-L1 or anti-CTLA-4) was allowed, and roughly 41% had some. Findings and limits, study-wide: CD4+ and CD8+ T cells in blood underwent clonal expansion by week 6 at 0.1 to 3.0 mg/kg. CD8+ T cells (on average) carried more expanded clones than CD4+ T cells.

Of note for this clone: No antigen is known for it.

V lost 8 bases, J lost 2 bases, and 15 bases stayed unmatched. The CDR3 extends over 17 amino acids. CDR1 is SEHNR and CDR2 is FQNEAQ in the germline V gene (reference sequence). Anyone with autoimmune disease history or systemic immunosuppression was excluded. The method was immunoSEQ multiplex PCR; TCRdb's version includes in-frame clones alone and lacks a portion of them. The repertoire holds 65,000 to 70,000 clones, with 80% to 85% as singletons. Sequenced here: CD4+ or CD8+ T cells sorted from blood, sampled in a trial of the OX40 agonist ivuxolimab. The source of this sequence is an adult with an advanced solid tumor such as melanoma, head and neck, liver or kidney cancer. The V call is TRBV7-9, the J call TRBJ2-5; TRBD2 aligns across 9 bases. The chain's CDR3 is CASLKLASGEIQETQYF. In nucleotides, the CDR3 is TGTGCCAGCTTAAAACTGGCTAGCGGGGAGATACAAGAGACCCAGTACTTC.